A single TCR beta chain is shown here with its context. Trimming cost V 4 bases and J 3 bases; bases outside gene matches: 1. The CDR3 consists of 15 residues. Germline CDR1 reads SGHNT; CDR2 reads YENEEA. These data belong to a study of blood T cell repertoires in COVID-19. Study background: The United States, Italy and Spain supplied acute and convalescent COVID-19 samples. PBMCs, B-cell-depleted T cells, or T cells were the source of the cDNA or gDNA that made up the material.

Methods used by the authors: It was from reference gene primer amplification that nucleated cell counts were estimated. The protocol was immunoSEQ multiplex PCR, while the TCRdb copy is restricted to in-frame clones and leaves out a portion. That table gives V, J and clone size, and the DNA gave D and trimming. Altogether around 300,000 clones are present, approximately 88% being singletons, with the ten largest covering 3.5% to 4%. The chain is built from TRBV11-3 and TRBJ2-1, with TRBD2 matching 12 bases. The source of this sequence is a woman aged 45-65 years with active or convalescent COVID-19. The sample comprised peripheral blood. The CDR3 protein is CASSSGLAGYNEQFF. The CDR3 DNA sequence: TGTGCCAGCAGCTCGGGACTAGCGGGCTACAATGAGCAGTTCTTC.